Following are 24 T cell receptor beta chains from one sample sequenced in a study of glioma-infiltrating T cells after dendritic cell vaccination. Generated by immunoSEQ multiplex PCR, the TCRdb table keeps only in-frame clones and is missing some. The repertoire holds roughly 68,000 clones, with 75% to 90% as singletons. This sample comprised blood, obtained before dendritic cell vaccination. The receptors stem from a human donor with glioblastoma.

The table lists this clone with a count of one. V and J are TRBV19 and TRBJ1-2; 8 bases agree with TRBD1. Looked up from germline, CDR1 is LNHDA and CDR2 is SQIVND (reference sequence). This CDR3 region has 16 residues. Trimming cost V 3 bases and J 4 bases; bases outside gene matches: 10. The CDR3 sequence is CASSISPGQDLYGYTF. In DNA, the CDR3 is TGTGCCAGTAGTATTTCCCCGGGACAGGACCTCTATGGCTACACCTTC.

This clone was picked up a small number of times. The chain links TRBV28 to TRBJ1-5, with D maybe TRBD1 (6 bases). This CDR3 comprises 19 residues. Germline V gene lookup returns CDR1 MDHEN and CDR2 SYDVKM. Between the trimmed V and J ends, which lost 1 base and 0 bases, there was a span of 19 bases. CDR3 sequence (DNA): TGTGCCAGCAGTTTATTACAGGGTTCCGGCGAGTATAGCAATCAGCCCCAGCATTTT. Residues: CASSLLQGSGEYSNQPQHF.

This chain joins TRBV6-5 and TRBJ2-1; 9 positions agree with TRBD2. The CDR3 has 15 amino acids. Germline trimming cut 6 bases from V and 10 bases from J; bases unmatched to any gene: 13. The germline V gene has CDR1 MNHEY and CDR2 SVGAGI. CDR3 nucleotides: TGTGCCAGCAGCCCACGGGGCGGGGGGGCAAGGGAGCAGTTCTTC. It codes for CASSPRGGGAREQFF.

This clone was seen once. The chain links TRBV13 to TRBJ2-1, with 7 bases that match TRBD1. The V gene's germline CDR1 is PRHDT and CDR2 FYEKMQ (reference sequence). This CDR3 is 16 amino acids long. V lost 5 bases, J lost 0 bases, and 7 bases stayed unmatched. As DNA, the CDR3 is TGTGCCAGCAGCCGGACGACAGGGAGCTCCTACAATGAGCAGTTCTTC. Translation gives CASSRTTGSSYNEQFF.

This clone was found once. This rearrangement joins TRBV11-2 to TRBJ1-4, with unresolved D. V was pared by 5 bases and J by 5 bases, with 15 bases between. Germline V gene data show CDR1 as SGHAT and CDR2 as FQNNGV. The CDR3 covers 15 residues. CDR3 bases: TGTGCCAGCAGCGCAACAGAGTCTCGAAATGAAAAACTGTTTTTT. Translated, it gives CASSATESRNEKLFF.

The rearrangement uses TRBV4-1 and TRBJ2-3; TRBD2 matches at 13 bases. V was pared by 0 bases and J by 4 bases, with 4 bases of the junction left unmatched. The CDR3 covers 17 residues. The germline CDR1 and CDR2 sequences are MGHRA and YSYEKL. The CDR3 nucleotides are TGCGCCAGCAGCCAAGATCCCGGGACTAGCGGGGCAGATACGCAGTATTTT. This sequence encodes CASSQDPGTSGADTQYF.

The V call is TRBV28, the J call TRBJ2-5, with 10 bases matching TRBD2. With V trimmed by 6 bases and J by 7 bases, 11 bases remained unmatched. CDR1 MDHEN and CDR2 SYDVKM come from the germline V gene. The CDR3 spans 15 residues. The CDR3, as DNA: TGTGCCAGCAGCTCAGCGGGGGGGTGGTTGGGGACCCAGTACTTC. Translated: CASSSAGGWLGTQYF.

This chain joins TRBV7-6 and TRBJ2-1; 8 bases are a match to TRBD2. CDR1 is SGHVS and CDR2 is FNYEAQ in the germline V gene. This CDR3 has 17 amino acids. J gave up 7 bases and V 5 bases, and 16 bases lay outside the gene matches. CDR3 loop: CASSPDSPGGPGNEQFF. The CDR3 DNA sequence: TGTGCCAGCAGCCCGGACAGTCCGGGGGGGCCGGGGAATGAGCAGTTCTTC.

The gene calls are TRBV28 and TRBJ1-1, with 8 nucleotides matching TRBD1. Germline values: CDR1 MDHEN, CDR2 SYDVKM. The CDR3 extends over 12 amino acids. The V gene end was trimmed by 6 bases and the J gene end by 11 bases; junction bases not matched to a gene: 8. CDR3 amino acids: CASRLDRGGAFF. The CDR3, as DNA: TGTGCCAGCAGATTAGACAGGGGTGGGGCTTTCTTT. Supplemented by reference TRBV28 and TRBJ1-1, the full variable domain reads DVKVTQSSRYLVKRTGEKVFLECVQDMDHENMFWYRQDPGLGLRLIYFSYDVKMKEKGDIPEGYSVSREKKERFSLILESASTNQTSMYLCASRLDRGGAFFGQGTRLTVV.

This clone was seen more than once but under ten times. The chain is built from TRBV4-1 and TRBJ1-6; the D is unclear. Germline CDR1 and CDR2: MGHRA and YSYEKL. CDR3 length: 19 amino acids. V lost 0 bases to trimming and J lost 9 bases, with 24 bases between them. CDR3: CASSQDFAAQLEGISPLHF. Written as DNA, the CDR3 is TGCGCCAGCAGCCAAGATTTCGCCGCCCAACTTGAGGGCATTTCACCCCTCCACTTT.

The chain links TRBV4-2 to TRBJ1-6; possible D gene TRBD1, 6 bases. Germline CDR1 LGHNA, CDR2 YNFKEQ. CDR3 length: 16 residues. Deletions cut 4 bases from V and 8 bases from J, with 18 bases between. CDR3 nucleotides: TGTGCCAGCAGCCGAGAGAATACAGGGTTGGATTCACCCCTCCACTTT. It is translated as CASSRENTGLDSPLHF.

This clone came up a few times. CDR3 bases: TGTGCCAGTAAGAGTATGAGACTAGCGGGTGAGACCCAGTACTTC. Translating gives CASKSMRLAGETQYF. The chain links TRBV19 to TRBJ2-5; 10 bases are shared with TRBD2. This CDR3 is built from 15 residues. V shed 7 bases and J 5 bases; nucleotides not matched to a gene: 10. Germline CDR1 is LNHDA and CDR2 is SQIVND (reference sequence).

V gene TRBV5-8 combines with J gene TRBJ2-3; TRBD2 matches at 8 bases. The CDR3 extends over 15 amino acids. Germline loops: CDR1 SGHTS, CDR2 YDEGEE. V dropped 4 bases and J dropped 4; count of bases not matched to a gene: 8. The CDR3 reads CASSARRGASDTQYF. The CDR3 DNA reads as TGTGCCAGCAGCGCACGGCGGGGGGCATCAGATACGCAGTATTTT. The full variable domain, its missing parts supplied by reference TRBV5-8 and TRBJ2-3, is EAGVTQSPTHLIKTRGQQATLRCSPISGHTSVYWYQQALGLGLQFLLWYDEGEERNRGNFPPRFSGRQFPNYSSELNVNALELEDSALYLCASSARRGASDTQYFGPGTRLTVL.

The rearrangement uses TRBV5-4 and TRBJ2-3; TRBD2 is a possible D gene (6 bases). Germline V gene sequence: CDR1 SGHNT, CDR2 YYREEE (reference sequence). Trimming removed 4 bases from V and 0 bases from J, with 12 bases in between. The CDR3 is 15 amino acids. In DNA form, the CDR3 reads TGTGCCAGCAGCCCCGGGGGTCCTAGCACAGATACGCAGTATTTT. Its protein is CASSPGGPSTDTQYF.

The chain couples TRBV5-5 to TRBJ2-7; TRBD1 agrees at 7 bases. Germline CDR1 SGHKS, CDR2 YYEKEE (reference sequence). CDR3 length equals 15 residues. Unmatched junction bases numbered 4, after V lost 0 bases and J lost 1 base. CDR3 coding DNA: TGTGCCAGCAGCTTGGCCGGGACAGCATCCTACGAGCAGTACTTC. Residues: CASSLAGTASYEQYF.

The chain links TRBV6-1 to TRBJ2-7; 8 nucleotides line up with TRBD2. Germline V gene data show CDR1 as MNHNS and CDR2 as SASEGT. The ends lost 1 base at V and 6 bases at J; junction bases unmatched: 14. The CDR3 runs 17 residues. DNA for the CDR3: TGTGCCAGCAGTGAAGAGGTTTTCGGATACAGCGGGGGCGAGCAGTACTTC. It yields the protein CASSEEVFGYSGGEQYF.

This clone occurred a few times. This chain joins TRBV5-1 and TRBJ1-6; D not resolved. The CDR3 totals 14 residues. V was shortened by 1 base and J by 10 bases, with 12 bases between the two germline ends. Germline V gives CDR1 SGHRS, CDR2 YFSETQ. In nucleotides, the CDR3 is TGCGCCAGCAGCTTGACAGATGAGAAGTCACCCCTCCACTTT. Amino acid sequence: CASSLTDEKSPLHF.

The chain recombines TRBV28 with TRBJ2-5; no reliable D call. The CDR3 extends over 12 amino acids. V lost 6 bases, J lost 2 bases, and 7 bases lay in between. Per the germline V gene, CDR1 is MDHEN and CDR2 is SYDVKM. The DNA of the CDR3 is TGTGCCAGCAGCCTCCTTCAAGAGACCCAGTACTTC. It yields the protein CASSLLQETQYF.

This clone was counted a few times. This rearrangement joins TRBV28 to TRBJ2-1, with 7 bases that match TRBD2. The germline gives CDR1 MDHEN, CDR2 SYDVKM. Germline trimming cut 7 bases from V and 5 bases from J; bases unmatched to any gene: 14. This CDR3 comprises 16 residues. CDR3 in DNA: TGTGCCAGCACCACTAAACTGGTAGCGGGCGACAATGAGCAGTTCTTC. Its protein product is CASTTKLVAGDNEQFF.

The CDR3 sequence: CASNPRTSGSTDTQYF. The CDR3 coding sequence is TGTGCCAGCAATCCCCGGACTAGCGGGAGCACAGATACGCAGTATTTT. This chain joins TRBV2 and TRBJ2-3; 11 bases are shared with TRBD2. Germline trimming cut 7 bases from V and 0 bases from J; bases unmatched to any gene: 6. CDR3 length: 16 residues. Germline lookup yields CDR1 SNHLY and CDR2 FYNNEI.

The chain combines TRBV5-1 with TRBJ2-1; TRBD1 aligns across 11 bases. Germline lookup yields CDR1 SGHRS and CDR2 YFSETQ. V shed 7 bases and J 8 bases; nucleotides not matched to a gene: 5. The CDR3 has 13 residues. The CDR3 loop is CASLGQGAHEQFF. The CDR3 DNA sequence: TGCGCCAGCCTTGGACAGGGGGCGCATGAGCAGTTCTTC.

This clone was detected once. The same CDR3 arises from other DNA sequences in this sample as well. The CDR3 loop is CASSLVRTGESPLHF. The CDR3 bases are TGCGCCAGCAGCTTGGTTAGGACAGGAGAATCACCCCTCCACTTT. The J gene is TRBJ1-6, the V gene TRBV5-1; TRBD1 aligns across 7 bases. CDR3 length: 15 amino acids. V lost 0 bases to trimming and J lost 10 bases; unmatched junction nucleotides: 7. Germline assignment: CDR1 SGHRS and CDR2 YFSETQ.

This clone was detected only a few times. The chain employs TRBV10-2 and TRBJ1-6, with D unclear. The CDR3 consists of 12 residues. Trimming stripped 7 bases from V and 9 bases from J, with 10 bases between. Germline CDR1 reads WSHSY; CDR2 reads SAAADI. The CDR3 DNA is TGCGCCAGCACGGGAGTGAGTTCACCCCTCCACTTT. The encoded protein is CASTGVSSPLHF.

The CDR3 DNA is TGTGCCAGCAGGACAGCGAACACTGAAGCTTTCTTT. Residues: CASRTANTEAFF. The chain is built from TRBV2 and TRBJ1-1; weak D call: TRBD1 (5 bases). This CDR3 is 12 amino acids long. CDR1 is SNHLY, CDR2 FYNNEI, per germline. Trimming pared 6 bases from V and 1 base from J, leaving 6 bases between.